The clone carrying this TCR beta chain has just one count. The data were taken from a study of blood T cell repertoires in COVID-19. Study in general: Both acute and convalescent COVID-19 samples were obtained from the United States, Italy and Spain. T cells, B-cell-depleted T cells, or PBMCs provided the cDNA or gDNA that served as material.

Study processing details: Reference gene primer amplification gave nucleated cell count estimates. Sequenced by immunoSEQ multiplex PCR; TCRdb stores in-frame clones only, minus some. V and J calls and clone size come straight from that table; D and trimming were deduced from the DNA. The sample consists of some 200,000 clones, about four fifths of them appearing once. The sample consisted of peripheral blood. The clonotype was recovered from a woman in her forties with COVID-19, enrolled during active disease.

CDR3 protein: CASSPGQSGPTEAFF. CDR3 sequence (DNA): TGTGCCAGCTCACCGGGACAGTCGGGGCCCACTGAAGCTTTCTTT. The rearrangement links TRBV18 to TRBJ1-1, with 7 positions matching TRBD1. The V and J ends lost 3 bases and 4 bases, in that order; junction bases with no gene match: 8. This CDR3 spans 15 amino acids. The germline V gene has CDR1 KGHSH and CDR2 LQKENI. Full variable domain (missing parts from reference TRBV18 and TRBJ1-1): NAGVMQNPRHLVRRRGQEARLRCSPMKGHSHVYWYRQLPEEGLKFMVYLQKENIIDESGMPKERFSAEFPKEGPSILRIQQVVRGDSAAYFCASSPGQSGPTEAFFGQGTRLTVV.